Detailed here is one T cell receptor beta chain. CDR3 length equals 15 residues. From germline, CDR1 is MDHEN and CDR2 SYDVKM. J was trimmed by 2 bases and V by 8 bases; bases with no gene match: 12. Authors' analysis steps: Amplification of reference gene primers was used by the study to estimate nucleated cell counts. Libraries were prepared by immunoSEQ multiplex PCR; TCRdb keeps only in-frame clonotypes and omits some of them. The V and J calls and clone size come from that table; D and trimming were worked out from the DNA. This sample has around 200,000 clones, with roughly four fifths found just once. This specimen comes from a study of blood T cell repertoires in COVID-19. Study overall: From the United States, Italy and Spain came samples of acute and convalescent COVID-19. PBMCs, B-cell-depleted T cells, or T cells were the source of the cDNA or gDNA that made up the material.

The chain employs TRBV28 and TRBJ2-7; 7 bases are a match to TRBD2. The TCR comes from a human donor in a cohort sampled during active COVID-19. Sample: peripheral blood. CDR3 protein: CASSPGWSGTYEQYF. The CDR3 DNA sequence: TGTGCCAGCTCCCCTGGCTGGAGCGGGACCTACGAGCAGTACTTC.